This T cell receptor beta chain was obtained from a study of blood T cell repertoires in COVID-19. Whole-study context: The analysed material was cDNA or gDNA that came from T cells, B-cell-depleted T cells, or PBMCs.

The CDR3 consists of 13 residues. Trimming removed 6 bases from V and 3 bases from J; junction bases left unmatched: 3. Germline CDR1 and CDR2: KGHSH and LQKENI. All enrollees were roughly 18 to 95 years old and from 20 to 30 US areas. Libraries were prepared by immunoSEQ multiplex PCR; TCRdb keeps only in-frame clonotypes and omits some of them. The sample carries more than 250,000 clones, around 86% recorded once. Sequencing used PBMCs or T cells enriched from blood (not recorded which). The chain carries TRBV18 and TRBJ1-2, with 8 bases that match TRBD1. The clonotype was recovered from a woman aged 18 to 35 who had recovered from COVID-19. The CDR3, as DNA: TGTGCCAGCTCCGGACAGGGTGACTATGGCTACACCTTC. Translated, it gives CASSGQGDYGYTF.